Each of the 16 T cell receptor beta chains below was sequenced from the same sample in a study of regulatory and conventional T cells in RAG deficiency. Using immunoSEQ multiplex PCR, the repertoire was profiled, and TCRdb retains in-frame clones only, with some absent. This sample has 45,000 to 50,000 clones; about 87% occur once, and the top ten carry about 0.53%. Blood CD4+ CD25-low CD127-high conventional T cells supplied the genomic DNA template. These data also featured in a second study, about regulatory T cells. According to that study: Amplification used 52 TRBV primers and 13 TRBJ primers.

Sequencing was done on a sample of CD4+ effector T cells sorted from blood. The receptors stem from a human donor in good health.

The chain links TRBV6-1 to TRBJ2-7; 7 bases fit TRBD1. Germline CDR1 is MNHNS and CDR2 is SASEGT. V dropped 8 bases and J dropped 5; count of bases not matched to a gene: 12. The length of the CDR3 is 14 residues. CDR3 sequence: CASHRSPTGNEQYF. In DNA form, the CDR3 reads TGTGCCAGCCACAGGAGCCCGACAGGGAACGAGCAGTACTTC.

This clone has only one observation. J is TRBJ1-1 and V is TRBV7-2; no clear D gene. Trimming shortened V by 6 bases and J by 2 bases, and 10 bases separated the two germline ends. This CDR3 has 13 residues. Per germline, CDR1 SGHTA and CDR2 FQGNSA. The CDR3 region has the DNA TGTGCCAGCAGTATGACACTAAACACTGAAGCTTTCTTT. It is translated as CASSMTLNTEAFF.

The rearrangement uses TRBV5-6 and TRBJ2-7; 7 nucleotides align to TRBD1. CDR1 and CDR2 (germline): SGHDT, YYEEEE. The CDR3 loop spans 13 amino acids. Trimming removed 5 bases from V and 2 bases from J; junction bases left unmatched: 4. The CDR3 nucleotides are TGTGCCAGCAGGTCCGGGACAGCCTACGAGCAGTACTTC. It specifies CASRSGTAYEQYF.

The chain is built from TRBV5-1 and TRBJ2-5; 10 positions match TRBD2. CDR1 SGHRS and CDR2 YFSETQ come from the germline V gene. With V trimmed by 4 bases and J by 4 bases, 10 bases remained unmatched. The CDR3 runs to 16 residues. The CDR3 loop reads CASSPGTSEGIETQYF. The CDR3, as DNA: TGCGCCAGCAGCCCCGGGACTAGCGAGGGGATAGAGACCCAGTACTTC.

The rearrangement links TRBV18 to TRBJ1-1, with 8 bases aligning to TRBD1. With V trimmed by 4 bases and J by 4 bases, 5 bases remained unmatched. Germline CDR1 reads KGHSH; CDR2 reads LQKENI. This CDR3 has 14 residues. The CDR3 protein is CASSLTGASTEAFF. The CDR3 nucleotides read TGTGCCAGCTCACTGACAGGGGCGAGCACTGAAGCTTTCTTT.

A remark on this clone: Other DNA sequences of this sample code for an identical CDR3. The genes are TRBV7-8 and TRBJ2-5; no clear D gene. Germline V gives CDR1 SGHVS, CDR2 FQNEAQ. CDR3 length: 12 amino acids. Trimming left V 3 bases short and J 4 bases short, with 6 bases between. CDR3 residues: CASSLSGETQYF. The CDR3 coding sequence is TGTGCCAGCAGCTTGTCGGGAGAGACCCAGTACTTC.

The chain has TRBV6-1 and TRBJ2-6; TRBD1 matches 10 bases. The trim removed 4 bases at V and 0 bases at J, leaving 12 bases unmatched. CDR3 length equals 20 residues. CDR1 is MNHNS, CDR2 SASEGT, per germline. The DNA for the CDR3 is TGTGCCAGCAGTGCCCGACAGGGGGCAATTTCCGCCTCTGGGGCCAACGTCCTGACTTTC. This encodes CASSARQGAISASGANVLTF.

The chain recombines TRBV7-2 with TRBJ2-7, with no clear D. The germline gives CDR1 SGHTA, CDR2 FQGNSA. The CDR3 runs 12 residues. The V end was cut by 6 bases, the J end by 6 bases, with 12 bases between. As DNA, the CDR3 is TGTGCCAGCAGGCCCCCTGGGGTCGAGCAGTACTTC. Its protein is CASRPPGVEQYF.

CDR3 coding DNA: TGTGCCAGCAGCCCCCCGGACTGGTCGAACACCGGGGAGCTGTTTTTT. Translation gives CASSPPDWSNTGELFF. The chain carries TRBV5-4 and TRBJ2-2, with D maybe TRBD2 (5 bases). There are 16 residues in the CDR3. Trimming stripped 4 bases from V and 0 bases from J, with 13 bases between. Germline V gene lookup returns CDR1 SGHNT and CDR2 YYREEE (reference sequence).

V is TRBV6-1 and J is TRBJ1-2; maybe TRBD1 (5 bases). This CDR3 is built from 16 residues. Germline lookup yields CDR1 MNHNS and CDR2 SASEGT. V was cut by 0 bases and J by 3 bases, with 14 bases left in between. The CDR3 is CASSEAGRVVDYGYTF. As DNA, the CDR3 is TGTGCCAGCAGTGAAGCTGGCAGGGTAGTAGACTATGGCTACACCTTC.

This sequence joins TRBV4-2 and TRBJ2-3, with D uncertain. The CDR3 is made up of 11 amino acids. Germline V gives CDR1 LGHNA, CDR2 YNFKEQ. With 6 bases removed from V and 4 bases from J, the gap between germline ends came to 5 bases. In DNA, the CDR3 is TGTGCCAGCAGGGTAGCAGATACGCAGTATTTT. Translation: CASRVADTQYF.

This chain links TRBV5-1 with TRBJ1-1, with unresolved D. The CDR3 runs to 12 residues. Looked up from germline, CDR1 is SGHRS and CDR2 is YFSETQ. V was clipped by 1 base and J by 2 bases, with 3 bases between them. Here the CDR3 DNA reads TGCGCCAGCAGCTTGTATAACACTGAAGCTTTCTTT. It yields the protein CASSLYNTEAFF.

The rearrangement joins TRBV6-1 to TRBJ1-2; no clear D. The germline V gene encodes CDR1 MNHNS and CDR2 SASEGT. The CDR3 is 12 amino acids. Trimming pared 8 bases from V and 7 bases from J, leaving 14 bases between. CDR3 sequence reads: CASGLSQGGYTF. DNA of the CDR3: TGTGCCAGCGGACTCTCCCAAGGTGGCTACACCTTC.

The chain employs TRBV2 and TRBJ1-2; TRBD1 agrees at 9 bases. With 5 bases clipped from V and 2 bases from J, the junction kept 6 bases outside the gene matches. The CDR3 sequence is 15 residues long. CDR1 is SNHLY, CDR2 FYNNEI, per germline. In DNA, the CDR3 is TGTGCCAGCAGTCTAATAGGACAGGGGAACTATGGCTACACCTTC. This codes for CASSLIGQGNYGYTF.

As to this clone: Other DNA sequences in this specimen translate into the identical CDR3. V gene TRBV18 combines with J gene TRBJ1-1; the D gene is possibly TRBD1 (5 bases). V lost 5 bases to trimming and J lost 1 base, with 8 bases between them. Germline loops: CDR1 KGHSH, CDR2 LQKENI. The CDR3 is 13 amino acids. CDR3 sequence reads: CASSVGQNTEAFF. The CDR3 DNA reads as TGTGCCAGCTCAGTTGGACAGAACACTGAAGCTTTCTTT.

J is TRBJ2-1 and V is TRBV11-2; no clear D gene. Germline lookup yields CDR1 SGHAT and CDR2 FQNNGV. Trimming removed 0 bases from V and 0 bases from J, with 6 bases in between. The CDR3 has 15 residues. The CDR3 DNA sequence: TGTGCCAGCAGCTTAGATCGAGGCTCCTACAATGAGCAGTTCTTC. It is translated as CASSLDRGSYNEQFF.